A selection of T cell receptor beta chains follows, all from one sample in a study of radiation and T cells in renal cell carcinoma. Assay used: immunoSEQ multiplex PCR; TCRdb lists only in-frame clones, some missing. Found here are about 83,000 clones, roughly 80% of them singletons; the top ten hold 2.4%. This sample comprised blood, obtained from a patient whose treatment included radiotherapy and nephrectomy. These receptors were collected from a woman aged 60-75 years with renal cell carcinoma. Both conserved end residues are part of each CDR3. A D gene is named only where the DNA matches it firmly. Clone size is shown for a subset of rows, as once, few, many or a class of expanded clone.

TRBV7-9	NA	TRBD1	TRBJ2-1	TGTGCCAGCAGCCCCGGGGACAGATACAATGAGCAGTTCTTC	CASSPGDRYNEQFF
TRBV28	once	NA	TRBJ2-7	TGTGCCAGCAGTTTTCTTCGCGTATTCTACGAGCAGTACTTC	CASSFLRVFYEQYF
TRBV6-1	NA	TRBD1	TRBJ1-1	TGTGCCAGCAGTGATCGTTTCGACAGGGAGGGGCGGACTGAAGCTTTCTTT	CASSDRFDREGRTEAFF
TRBV2	NA	NA	TRBJ1-6	TGTGCCAGCAAGGTCTCAGGCTTAAATTCACCCCTCCACTTT	CASKVSGLNSPLHF
TRBV7-2	NA	NA	TRBJ1-1	TGTGCCAGCAGCCATGGCGGGGGTATGAACACTGAAGCTTTCTTT	CASSHGGGMNTEAFF
TRBV28	NA	NA	TRBJ1-2	TGTGCCAGCGGTCGAGGCTACACCTTC	CASGRGYTF
TRBV5-5	once	NA	TRBJ2-7	TGTGCCAGCAGCTTGGTCACGACTCGTAGGGGCCCCCCCTACGAGCAGTACTTC	CASSLVTTRRGPPYEQYF
TRBV9	NA	TRBD1	TRBJ1-2	TGTGCCAGCAGCGCCTCGAGGACAGGGGGCGATGGCTACACCTTC	CASSASRTGGDGYTF
TRBV7-2	few	NA	TRBJ1-2	TGTGCCAGCAGCTTATTCGGACTGGATGGCTACACCTTC	CASSLFGLDGYTF
TRBV19	NA	NA	TRBJ1-6	TGTGCCAGTAGCTATCTCCAGCGTGGCTCCTATAATTCACCCCTCCACTTT	CASSYLQRGSYNSPLHF
TRBV28	NA	TRBD1	TRBJ1-1	TGTGCCAGCAGGTCTCAAGGGACAGGGAACACTGAAGCTTTCTTT	CASRSQGTGNTEAFF
TRBV7-2	NA	NA	TRBJ1-3	TGTGCCAGCAGCTTCGGACAGAACTCTGGAAACACCATATATTTT	CASSFGQNSGNTIYF
TRBV6-6	NA	NA	TRBJ1-2	TGTGCCAGCAGCCGTAGGACAGCGGATCGGATTGGCTACACCTTC	CASSRRTADRIGYTF
TRBV9	NA	NA	TRBJ1-1	TGTGCCAGCAGCGTAGGGTTCCCCAAGGATACTGAAGCTTTCTTT	CASSVGFPKDTEAFF
TRBV27	NA	NA	TRBJ2-7	TGTGCCAGCAGTTTAAAAGGGAGCTCCTACGAGCAGTACTTC	CASSLKGSSYEQYF
TRBV15	NA	NA	TRBJ1-1	TGTGCCACCAGCAGAGGCGGGGTCCACATGAACACTGAAGCTTTCTTT	CATSRGGVHMNTEAFF
TRBV7-6	once	NA	TRBJ2-6	TGTGCCAGCAGCTCCCCTCCTGGGGCCAACGTCCTGACTTTC	CASSSPPGANVLTF
TRBV27	NA	TRBD2	TRBJ2-7	TGTGCCAGCAGTTTATCGCGGGGGGGGAACTACGAGCAGTACTTC	CASSLSRGGNYEQYF
TRBV6-5	once	NA	TRBJ1-2	TGTGCCAGCAGTTTTTTTACTGACTATGGCTACACCTTC	CASSFFTDYGYTF
TRBV28	NA	NA	TRBJ2-7	TGTGCCAGCATTGATGGCCCCGAGCAGTACTTC	CASIDGPEQYF
TRBV4-1	few	NA	TRBJ1-1	TGCGCCAGCAGCCAAGGCCCGGGTGGCACTGAAGCTTTCTTT	CASSQGPGGTEAFF
TRBV6-5	NA	TRBD1	TRBJ2-7	TGTGCCAGCAGACGACAGGGGGCAGGGTACGAGCAGTACTTC	CASRRQGAGYEQYF
TRBV7-9	NA	TRBD1	TRBJ1-4	TGTGCCAGCAGCTTACCGGGACAGGGGGACCCTGCAACTAATGAAAAACTGTTTTTT	CASSLPGQGDPATNEKLFF